The source of this T cell receptor beta chain is a study of response to subunit inactivated influenza vaccine. As concerns this clonotype: As yet, its antigen is unknown.

Notes on the study in general: After each seasonal influenza vaccination, few new T cells are recruited, the authors suggested.

TCRdb re-derived calls from the RT-PCR reads in MiXCR, one entry per CDR3 protein. The sample lists 550,000 to 800,000 distinct CDR3 sequences; roughly 14% were seen once. V lost 5 bases, J lost 7 bases, and 7 bases stayed unmatched. This CDR3 is 14 amino acids long. Source: PBMCs from blood, taken 14 days before vaccination. This receptor was obtained from a middle-aged man who received an inactivated influenza vaccine. The V gene is TRBV12-3 or TRBV12-4, the J gene TRBJ2-1; 8 nucleotides match TRBD2. For the CDR3, the DNA is TGTGCCAGCAGTAAACGGGGGGGCCAAAATGAGCAGTTCTTC. Protein: CASSKRGGQNEQFF.